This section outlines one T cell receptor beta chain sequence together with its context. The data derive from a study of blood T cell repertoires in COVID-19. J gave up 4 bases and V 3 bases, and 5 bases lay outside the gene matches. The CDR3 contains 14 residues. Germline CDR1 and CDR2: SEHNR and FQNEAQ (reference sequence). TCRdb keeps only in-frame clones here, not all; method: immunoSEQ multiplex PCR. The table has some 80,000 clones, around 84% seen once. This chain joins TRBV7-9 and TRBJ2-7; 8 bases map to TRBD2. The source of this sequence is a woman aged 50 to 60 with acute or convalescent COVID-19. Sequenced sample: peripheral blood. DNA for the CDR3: TGTGCCAGCAGCTTTAGCGGGGATTGGTACGAGCAGTACTTC. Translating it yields CASSFSGDWYEQYF.